Presented here are 20 T cell receptor beta chains from one specimen sequenced in a study of shared clonotypes between healthy human individuals. The assay was immunoSEQ multiplex PCR, and TCRdb's table has in-frame clones only and misses some. The sample carries fewer than 850,000 clones, about 96% recorded once. It was CD45RO-negative cells, positively selected for CCR7, that made up naive CD8 cells, with terminally differentiated effector memory CD45RA+ cells excluded. Sequencing input: naive CD8+ T cells sorted from blood. These receptors were obtained from a man aged 30-40 years in good health.

This clone has just one count. The chain employs TRBV5-1 and TRBJ2-7; weak D call: TRBD1 (6 bases). Germline values: CDR1 SGHRS, CDR2 YFSETQ. The CDR3 has 15 amino acids. Trimming stripped 0 bases from V and 4 bases from J, with 14 bases between. As DNA, the CDR3 is TGCGCCAGCAGCTTGGTCGGCAAGGGACAATACGAGCAGTACTTC. Residues: CASSLVGKGQYEQYF. The full variable domain, rest sourced from reference TRBV5-1 and TRBJ2-7, is KAGVTQTPRYLIKTRGQQVTLSCSPISGHRSVSWYQQTPGQGLQFLFEYFSETQRNKGNFPGRFSGRQFSNSRSEMNVSTLELGDSALYLCASSLVGKGQYEQYFGPGTRLTVT.

The rearrangement joins TRBV7-6 to TRBJ2-1; D remains unclear. Germline-derived CDR1 and CDR2 are SGHVS and FNYEAQ. The CDR3 consists of 14 residues. Deletions cut 1 base from V and 0 bases from J, with 4 bases between. The chain's CDR3 is CASSLDPSYNEQFF. In nucleotides, the CDR3 is TGTGCCAGCAGCTTAGATCCCTCCTACAATGAGCAGTTCTTC.

V gene TRBV14 combines with J gene TRBJ2-1; D perhaps matches TRBD1 (7 bases). The CDR3 is made up of 19 amino acids. V gave up 1 base and J gave up 5 bases, with 24 bases separating them. In germline, CDR1 is SGHDN, CDR2 FVKESK. CDR3 sequence: CASSQAPPYRGTENNEQFF. The CDR3, as DNA: TGTGCCAGCAGCCAAGCCCCTCCCTACCGCGGGACAGAAAACAATGAGCAGTTCTTC. The whole variable domain, filled in from reference TRBV14 and TRBJ2-1, reads EAGVTQFPSHSVIEKGQTVTLRCDPISGHDNLYWYRRVMGKEIKFLLHFVKESKQDESGMPNNRFLAERTGGTYSTLKVQPAELEDSGVYFCASSQAPPYRGTENNEQFFGPGTRLTVL.

This clone was seen only once. The genes are TRBV27 and TRBJ1-1; D is unclear. The CDR3 runs to 15 residues. V was shortened by 3 bases and J by 3 bases, with 14 bases between the two germline ends. Germline V gene sequence: CDR1 MNHEY, CDR2 SMNVEV (reference sequence). CDR3 residues: CASSFFSSRDTEAFF. The DNA for the CDR3 is TGTGCCAGCAGTTTTTTCAGTTCTCGGGACACTGAAGCTTTCTTT.

The chain uses TRBV4-1 and TRBJ1-2, with 12 bases fitting TRBD1. Germline values: CDR1 MGHRA, CDR2 YSYEKL. This CDR3 comprises 17 residues. Germline trimming cut 3 bases from V and 7 bases from J; bases unmatched to any gene: 12. CDR3 bases: TGCGCCAGCAGCCAGCGCCTAACCGGGACAGGGGGCCTTGGCTACACCTTC. It translates to CASSQRLTGTGGLGYTF.

V usage is TRBV9 and J usage is TRBJ2-5; D is possibly TRBD1 (5 bases). Per germline, CDR1 SGDLS and CDR2 YYNGEE. The V end lost 2 bases, the J end lost 2 bases, and 13 bases lay between the germline ends. This CDR3 is built from 15 residues. The CDR3 is CASSVSWGSQETQYF. The DNA of the CDR3 is TGTGCCAGCAGCGTCAGTTGGGGCTCTCAAGAGACCCAGTACTTC.

The genes are TRBV6-1 and TRBJ1-5; no definite D call. The CDR3 totals 15 residues. With 2 bases removed from V and 2 bases from J, the gap between germline ends came to 10 bases. CDR1 is MNHNS and CDR2 is SASEGT in the germline V gene. CDR3 bases: TGTGCCAGCAGTGAACGCCGCTGGGGCAATCAGCCCCAGCATTTT. It encodes CASSERRWGNQPQHF.

This chain connects TRBV11-2 to TRBJ2-2; D may be TRBD1 (6 bases). The CDR3 contains 15 residues. CDR1 and CDR2 (germline): SGHAT, FQNNGV. V shed 0 bases and J shed 5 bases, with 10 bases lying between them. CDR3 amino acids: CASSLEGTMTGELFF. The CDR3 nucleotides read TGTGCCAGCAGCTTAGAAGGGACAATGACCGGGGAGCTGTTTTTT.

The chain has TRBV6-1 and TRBJ2-7; 11 bases are a match to TRBD2. Germline V gene data show CDR1 as MNHNS and CDR2 as SASEGT. J gave up 2 bases and V 4 bases, and 4 bases lay outside the gene matches. This CDR3 contains 15 residues. The CDR3 region has the DNA TGTGCCAGCAGTGGGACTAGCGGGTGGACCTACGAGCAGTACTTC. It translates to CASSGTSGWTYEQYF.

The chain couples TRBV29-1 to TRBJ2-7; TRBD2 is a possible D gene (5 bases). The ends were cut back, 1 base at V and 3 bases at J, with 10 bases in the middle. The germline V gene has CDR1 SQVTM and CDR2 ANQGSEA. CDR3 length equals 13 residues. In DNA form, the CDR3 reads TGCAGCGTTGAAGGGCAGGAGGACTACGAGCAGTACTTC. This translates into CSVEGQEDYEQYF.

The chain employs TRBV29-1 and TRBJ2-1; 9 bases agree with TRBD2. V gave up 7 bases and J gave up 8 bases; unmatched junction bases: 6. The length of the CDR3 is 12 residues. Germline CDR1 reads SQVTM; CDR2 reads ANQGSEA. CDR3 nucleotide sequence: TGCAGCGCTAGCGGGATTGGGGATGAGCAGTTCTTC. This sequence encodes CSASGIGDEQFF.

The chain carries TRBV7-2 and TRBJ1-1; D call uncertain. Germline assignment: CDR1 SGHTA and CDR2 FQGNSA. Trimming cost V 1 base and J 1 base, with 10 bases left between them. CDR3 length: 15 amino acids. The CDR3 region is CASSLGKERNTEAFF. The CDR3 DNA is TGTGCCAGCAGCTTAGGAAAAGAACGGAACACTGAAGCTTTCTTT.

For the CDR3, the DNA is TGTGCCAGCAGTTACTCAGCGGGAGAGTCGTACGAGCAGTACTTC. It is translated as CASSYSAGESYEQYF. J is TRBJ2-7 and V is TRBV6-5; 8 bases line up with TRBD2. The CDR3 totals 15 residues. V trimming: 0 bases; J trimming: 4 bases; junction bases outside the gene matches: 5. Germline lookup yields CDR1 MNHEY and CDR2 SVGAGI.

In this sample, this clone turned up once. The chain employs TRBV5-8 and TRBJ2-7, with a tentative D call TRBD1 (6 bases). Trimming shortened V by 5 bases and J by 3 bases, and 15 bases separated the two germline ends. CDR1 and CDR2 from the germline V gene are SGHTS and YDEGEE. The CDR3 is 14 residues long. The CDR3: CASRPGTRLYEQYF. Written as DNA, the CDR3 is TGTGCCAGCAGGCCTGGGACACGGCTCTACGAGCAGTACTTC.

V is TRBV2 and J is TRBJ2-7; the match to TRBD1 covers 7 bases. Germline assignment: CDR1 SNHLY and CDR2 FYNNEI. V shed 5 bases, J shed 0 bases, and the junction held 10 bases outside the gene matches. The CDR3 consists of 16 residues. The CDR3: CASSLNKDRSSYEQYF. CDR3 nucleotides: TGTGCCAGCAGTTTAAATAAGGACAGGAGCTCCTACGAGCAGTACTTC.

CDR3 sequence (DNA): TGTGCCAGCAGTTACTCAGGGAGCAATCAGCCCCAGCATTTT. It encodes CASSYSGSNQPQHF. The chain recombines TRBV6-6 with TRBJ1-5; D call uncertain. Trimming cost V 0 bases and J 1 base, with 4 bases left between them. Per germline, CDR1 MNHNY and CDR2 SVGAGI (reference sequence). The CDR3 contains 14 residues.

This clone showed up just a few times. V usage is TRBV27 and J usage is TRBJ2-7; a possible D gene is TRBD2 (5 bases). V lost 3 bases, J lost 2 bases, and 14 bases lay in between. The CDR3 contains 15 residues. The germline gives CDR1 MNHEY, CDR2 SMNVEV (reference sequence). The CDR3 protein is CASSFVGDSTYEQYF. The DNA for the CDR3 is TGTGCCAGCAGTTTTGTGGGAGACTCCACCTACGAGCAGTACTTC.

The chain carries TRBV5-5 and TRBJ1-2; a possible D gene is TRBD1 (6 bases). This CDR3 is 14 amino acids long. Trimming cost V 4 bases and J 8 bases, with 18 bases left between them. The germline CDR1 and CDR2 sequences are SGHKS and YYEKEE (reference sequence). CDR3 residues: CASSPTQGLGGYTF. The CDR3 DNA reads TGTGCCAGCAGCCCGACACAGGGTTTAGGGGGCTACACCTTC.

The J gene is TRBJ1-1, the V gene TRBV4-2; tentatively, D is TRBD1 (5 bases). Germline V gives CDR1 LGHNA, CDR2 YNFKEQ. The length of the CDR3 is 14 residues. V was pared by 0 bases and J by 3 bases, with 8 bases between. The CDR3 region has the DNA TGTGCCAGCAGCCAAGACAGGGTTTACACTGAAGCTTTCTTT. Amino acid sequence: CASSQDRVYTEAFF.

The rearrangement joins TRBV28 to TRBJ1-2; D is undetermined. Trimming removed 4 bases from V and 0 bases from J, with 9 bases in between. CDR3 length: 14 residues. From germline, CDR1 is MDHEN and CDR2 SYDVKM. The CDR3 region has the DNA TGTGCCAGCAGTTCCCCCCACTCTAACTATGGCTACACCTTC. This sequence encodes CASSSPHSNYGYTF.